The T cell receptor beta chain under discussion was sequenced for a study of regulatory T cells in long-lasting Graves disease (dated by TCRdb to the early 2020s). Some background on the complete study: Persistent Graves' disease was defined as persistently positive TSH receptor autoantibodies together with antithyroid drug treatment for over 5 years. This study used TCR sequencing and RNA sequencing of peripheral blood to compare persistent Graves' disease patients against newly diagnosed Graves' disease patients. The study was registered as a clinical trial and conducted in China. TCR sequencing covered some 13 persistent and roughly 20 newly diagnosed Graves' disease patients, approximately 33 samples in total. Persistent Graves' disease patients in the clinical cohort had taken antithyroid drugs for roughly 10 years on average.

The CDR3 covers 16 residues, taking in both the cysteine and the phenylalanine. The sequence is cut down to CDR3 DNA, 48 bases in frame from base 1. Germline trimming: 5 bases from V, 7 bases from J; junction bases outside gene matches: 11. Looking up the germline V gene yields CDR1 SNHLY and CDR2 FYNNEI. Summary of the overall study and its limitations: The study examined only peripheral blood because the primary lesion, thyroid tissue, could not be accessed. The authors acknowledged the small sample size as a limitation that may reduce accuracy. Lower TCR Shannon entropy and fewer highly expanded clones were observed in persistent Graves' disease patients than in newly diagnosed patients, which suggested clonal expansion. A larger number of public clonotypes was shared among persistent patients (around 2,700) than among newly diagnosed patients (approximately 1,000). Persistent disease showed preferential use of TRBV28, TRBJ1-2 and TRBJ2-5, whereas newly diagnosed disease favored TRBV20-1 and TRBJ2-1. Sequencing and analysis were limited to the TCR beta chain.

Receptor libraries were prepared by multiplex PCR. The instrument given in TCRdb is Illumina HiSeq 4000. CDR3 regions were amplified by Arm-PCR with iRepertoire HTBI primers to construct TCR beta libraries. Before sequencing, the PCR products went through gel purification. Per the authors' processing: Across samples, some 62 TRBV and roughly 15 TRBJ segments were identified and used for gene usage analysis of CDR3 amino acid clonotypes. Filtered high-quality paired reads were merged into contigs using COPE and FqMerger. BLAST was used to align contigs to IMGT TRBV, TRBD and TRBJ reference genes, with CDR3 defined following IMGT. Highly expanded clones were defined as clonotypes with a frequency above 0.1%. Shannon entropy was used to measure repertoire diversity, and the Gini coefficient was used to measure V-J evenness. A clonotype was considered public if more than one individual shared it. TCRdb's own reprocessing of the public reads used fastp at Q25 and MiXCR and kept productive beta chains. Entries are consolidated by CDR3 protein sequence, retaining the most common genes and DNA. What appears here as the V and J calls and clone size reflects TCRdb's work, not the paper's. Counted in this sample were 300,000 to 500,000 distinct CDR3 sequences; less than 25% of them appeared once. Less than 25% of the sample belongs to the ten largest clones.

What this sample's time point label stands for: persistent/refractory GD, antithyroid drugs over 5 years with positive TRAb. For both TCR sequencing and RNA sequencing, RNA was extracted from PBMCs in TRIzol. The diagnosis of Graves' disease was made according to American Thyroid Association guidelines. The patients came from an endocrinology department in Xi'an, China. Each patient gave approximately 8.8 milliliters of peripheral blood, collected in an EDTA anticoagulant tube. Ficoll Paque Plus density gradient separation was used to isolate PBMCs, and no additional T cell sorting was done. An Agilent 2100 Bioanalyzer and agarose gel were used to check RNA quality, and a NanoDrop 2000 was used to measure RNA concentration. This clonotype was counted only a few times. Its antigen is unknown. No much larger clonotype is one base removed from it; base qualities were not supplied.

The specimen was peripheral blood mononuclear cells (PBMCs), collected when the disease was refractory, from a patient treated with antithyroid drugs. Here the chain combines TRBV2 and TRBJ2-1, with 10 junctional bases fitting TRBD2. This sequence was found in a female donor with Graves disease. At the DNA level, the sequence is TGTGCCAGCAGTTTGCTAGCGGGAGACTACACGAATGAGCAGTTCTTC. Translated, it gives CASSLLAGDYTNEQFF.